The 29 T cell receptor beta chains listed next were all sequenced from one sample in a study of cytomegalovirus exposure and HLA in healthy donors. 60 Vbeta and 13 Jbeta primers were used in PCR. Method: immunoSEQ multiplex PCR; TCRdb's copy keeps in-frame clones and lacks some. Of approximately 200,000 clones in the sample, 75% to 85% were seen once. Sequenced: PBMCs. These receptors all stem from a woman aged 45-60 years in good health and CMV-seropositive.

The rearrangement joins TRBV5-1 to TRBJ2-5; 8 bases fit TRBD1. The germline V gene encodes CDR1 SGHRS and CDR2 YFSETQ. The CDR3 runs to 14 residues. J gave up 3 bases and V 4 bases, and 5 bases lay outside the gene matches. The CDR3 DNA reads as TGCGCCAGCAGCGGGGGACAGGCAAAAGAGACCCAGTACTTC. Translating it yields CASSGGQAKETQYF.

V usage is TRBV11-3 and J usage is TRBJ2-1; 10 bases are shared with TRBD2. CDR3 length: 15 amino acids. In germline, CDR1 is SGHNT, CDR2 YENEEA. V shed 2 bases, J shed 7 bases, and the junction held 5 bases outside the gene matches. CDR3 region: CASSLTGLAPNEQFF. CDR3 DNA: TGTGCCAGCAGCTTAACGGGACTAGCGCCGAATGAGCAGTTCTTC. The entire variable domain, with the rest obtained from reference TRBV11-3 and TRBJ2-1, is as follows: EAGVVQSPRYKIIEKKQPVAFWCNPISGHNTLYWYLQNLGQGPELLIRYENEEAVDDSQLPKDRFSAERLKGVDSTLKIQPAELGDSAVYLCASSLTGLAPNEQFFGPGTRLTVL.

The DNA of the CDR3 is TGTGCCAGTAGTGGCAACAGGGGATTAAACGGGGAGCTGTTTTTT. Protein: CASSGNRGLNGELFF. The V call is TRBV19, the J call TRBJ2-2, with 7 positions matching TRBD1. The germline CDR1 and CDR2 sequences are LNHDA and SQIVND (reference sequence). With 5 bases clipped from V and 7 bases from J, the junction kept 10 bases outside the gene matches. This CDR3 region has 15 residues.

The genes are TRBV2 and TRBJ2-6; the match to TRBD1 covers 9 bases. Germline CDR1 is SNHLY and CDR2 is FYNNEI. V was clipped by 6 bases and J by 0 bases; unmatched bases: 6. CDR3 length equals 17 residues. In DNA form, the CDR3 reads TGTGCCAGCAGGGACAGGGGTGGAAGCTCTGGGGCCAACGTCCTGACTTTC. Amino acid sequence: CASRDRGGSSGANVLTF.

Note on this clone: At one of its ends the junction is not consistent with the germline gene, which may arise from a read error. The chain employs TRBV7-9 and TRBJ2-5; D is unresolved. CDR1 is SEHNR, CDR2 FQNEAQ, per germline (reference sequence). The CDR3 runs 12 residues. The CDR3 sequence: CSSSLVVTGQYF. CDR3 coding DNA: TGTTCCAGCAGCTTAGTGGTGACGGGCCAGTACTTC.

This chain uses TRBV7-2 with TRBJ2-5; 10 bases are a match to TRBD2. Per the germline V gene, CDR1 is SGHTA and CDR2 is FQGNSA. V was clipped by 5 bases and J by 5 bases; unmatched bases: 8. The CDR3 totals 15 residues. CDR3 nucleotides: TGTGCCAGCAGCACTTCAGCGGGGGGGTTGGAGACCCAGTACTTC. It yields the protein CASSTSAGGLETQYF.

This chain joins TRBV6-4 and TRBJ1-6; 8 bases are shared with TRBD1. V shed 5 bases and J 10 bases; nucleotides not matched to a gene: 10. Germline CDR1 is MRHNA and CDR2 is SNTAGT. CDR3 length equals 15 residues. The CDR3 nucleotides are TGTGCCAGCAGTAACACCGGGACAGGAGTCTCACCCCTCCACTTT. Amino acid sequence: CASSNTGTGVSPLHF.

The rearrangement uses TRBV11-2 and TRBJ1-4, with 8 nucleotides matching TRBD1. This CDR3 is 15 amino acids long. Trimming took 3 bases from V and 5 from J; bases not matched to a gene: 5. The V gene's germline CDR1 is SGHAT and CDR2 FQNNGV. CDR3 in amino acids: CASSLQGAWNEKLFF. The CDR3 DNA sequence: TGTGCCAGCAGCTTGCAGGGGGCTTGGAATGAAAAACTGTTTTTT.

This chain joins TRBV7-9 and TRBJ2-6, with 7 bases lining up with TRBD2. V gave up 10 bases and J gave up 1 base; unmatched junction bases: 1. Germline V CDR1 and CDR2: SEHNR, FQNEAQ (reference sequence). CDR3 length: 13 residues. CDR3 amino acids: CATGGSGANVLTF. The DNA for the CDR3 is TGTGCCACCGGGGGGTCTGGGGCCAACGTCCTGACTTTC. Based on the CDR3 plus reference TRBV7-9 and TRBJ2-6, the full variable domain is DTGVSQNPRHKITKRGQNVTFRCDPISEHNRLYWYRQTLGQGPEFLTYFQNEAQLEKSRLLSDRFSAERPKGSFSTLEIQRTEQGDSAMYLCATGGSGANVLTFGAGSRLTVL.

The chain carries TRBV27 and TRBJ2-3; 12 bases align to TRBD2. Unmatched junction bases numbered 2, after V lost 6 bases and J lost 1 base. This CDR3 has 15 amino acids. Germline V gene data show CDR1 as MNHEY and CDR2 as SMNVEV (reference sequence). The CDR3 nucleotides read TGTGCCAGCAGGTCTAGCGGGGGGGGCACAGATACGCAGTATTTT. It encodes CASRSSGGGTDTQYF.

The table lists this clone with a few counts. This chain links TRBV6-6 with TRBJ2-7, with TRBD2 matching over 9 bases. Trimming cost V 4 bases and J 5 bases; bases outside gene matches: 9. The CDR3 length is 15 residues. Looked up from germline, CDR1 is MNHNY and CDR2 is SVGAGI (reference sequence). The CDR3: CASSLGSGSADEQYF. CDR3 coding DNA: TGTGCCAGCAGTTTGGGTAGCGGGAGTGCTGACGAGCAGTACTTC.

The V and J genes are TRBV7-9 and TRBJ2-1; TRBD1 matches 8 bases. Trimming cost V 2 bases and J 3 bases; bases outside gene matches: 3. Germline CDR1 and CDR2: SEHNR and FQNEAQ (reference sequence). This CDR3 spans 15 amino acids. Here the CDR3 reads CASSLPTGDYNEQFF. The CDR3, as DNA: TGTGCCAGCAGCTTACCGACAGGGGACTACAATGAGCAGTTCTTC. The whole variable domain, filled in from reference TRBV7-9 and TRBJ2-1, reads DTGVSQNPRHKITKRGQNVTFRCDPISEHNRLYWYRQTLGQGPEFLTYFQNEAQLEKSRLLSDRFSAERPKGSFSTLEIQRTEQGDSAMYLCASSLPTGDYNEQFFGPGTRLTVL.

The chain has TRBV27 and TRBJ2-5; a weak D match, TRBD1 (6 bases). The CDR3 runs 16 residues. Trimming removed 5 bases at V and 2 bases at J, with 18 bases between. Germline V lookup: CDR1 MNHEY, CDR2 SMNVEV (reference sequence). The CDR3 is CASSLRGAGDQETQYF. CDR3 nucleotide sequence: TGTGCCAGCAGTCTCCGTGGGGCAGGGGATCAAGAGACCCAGTACTTC.

With regard to this clone: At one end the junction does not follow the germline gene, possibly because of a read error. V is TRBV5-4 and J is TRBJ2-7, with 8 bases fitting TRBD1. The germline V gene encodes CDR1 SGHNT and CDR2 YYREEE (reference sequence). The CDR3 is 16 amino acids. CDR3 sequence reads: CASRLGPRTGSYEQYF. CDR3 sequence (DNA): TGTGCCAGCAGGTTGGGGCCGCGGACAGGGTCCTACGAGCAGTACTTC.

The rearrangement joins TRBV5-4 to TRBJ1-6, with TRBD1 matching 10 bases. The CDR3 runs to 14 residues. Germline trimming cut 5 bases from V and 8 bases from J; bases unmatched to any gene: 4. Per the germline V gene, CDR1 is SGHNT and CDR2 is YYREEE (reference sequence). CDR3 amino acids: CASRRDRGHSPLHF. CDR3 coding DNA: TGTGCCAGCAGAAGGGACAGGGGACATTCACCCCTCCACTTT.

CDR3 loop: CASTGLAGKGGELFF. The CDR3 DNA follows: TGTGCCAGTACCGGACTAGCGGGGAAGGGCGGGGAGCTGTTTTTT. The chain has TRBV2 and TRBJ2-2, with TRBD2 matching over 12 bases. Losses at the gene ends were 9 bases for V and 7 bases for J; bases not matched to a gene: 9. The germline CDR1 and CDR2 sequences are SNHLY and FYNNEI. The CDR3 covers 15 residues.

This clone was seen only once. V usage is TRBV7-2 and J usage is TRBJ2-7; 13 bases are shared with TRBD2. Trimming at V came to 2 bases and at J to 7 bases, leaving 5 bases not matched to a gene. This CDR3 spans 15 amino acids. The germline CDR1 and CDR2 sequences are SGHTA and FQGNSA. CDR3 in DNA: TGTGCCAGCAGCTTAACTAGCGGGGGGGCGGGGGAGCAGTACTTC. Amino acids: CASSLTSGGAGEQYF.

V usage is TRBV7-3 and J usage is TRBJ1-1; no definite D call. The CDR3 runs 15 residues. CDR1 and CDR2 from the germline V gene are SGHTA and FQGTGA. Trimming stripped 3 bases from V and 4 bases from J, with 15 bases between. CDR3 DNA: TGTGCCAGCAGCTTCTCCCCGTCGTCAGGCACTGAAGCTTTCTTT. It codes for CASSFSPSSGTEAFF.

This clone was found once. The gene calls are TRBV11-2 and TRBJ2-1; D remains unclear. Germline CDR1 SGHAT, CDR2 FQNNGV. V lost 3 bases and J lost 3, with 9 bases in between. The CDR3 runs 14 residues. The CDR3 nucleotides are TGTGCCAGCAGCTTGGCCGGGTTCTACAATGAGCAGTTCTTC. Its protein is CASSLAGFYNEQFF.

This sequence joins TRBV5-6 and TRBJ2-6, with TRBD1 as a possible D gene (6 bases). CDR3 length: 17 residues. V lost 4 bases and J lost 6, with 20 bases in between. Germline CDR1 and CDR2: SGHDT and YYEEEE. CDR3 sequence (DNA): TGTGCCAGCAGCCCCTACAGGGAGATTTACGTGGCCAACGTCCTGACTTTC. As protein: CASSPYREIYVANVLTF.

The CDR3 loop reads CASRFRGAGELFF. In DNA form, the CDR3 reads TGTGCCAGCAGATTCAGGGGTGCCGGGGAGCTGTTTTTT. The rearrangement uses TRBV6-5 and TRBJ2-2; tentatively, D is TRBD1 (6 bases). V dropped 6 bases and J dropped 6 bases, with 11 bases sitting between them. Germline CDR1 MNHEY, CDR2 SVGAGI. This CDR3 is 13 amino acids long.

This clone was detected only a few times. This chain uses TRBV30 with TRBJ2-3, with 9 bases aligning to TRBD2. The V and J ends lost 2 bases and 1 base, in that order; junction bases with no gene match: 16. Looked up from germline, CDR1 is GTSNPN and CDR2 is SVGIG (reference sequence). The CDR3 is 19 residues long. CDR3 in DNA: TGTGCCTGGAGTCTCCGGGGGCGGGAGGGCCTTTTTTGCACAGATACGCAGTATTTT. Translating gives CAWSLRGREGLFCTDTQYF.

This chain joins TRBV27 and TRBJ1-1; D is unclear. There are 14 residues in the CDR3. The V gene's germline CDR1 is MNHEY and CDR2 SMNVEV (reference sequence). V was trimmed by 6 bases and J by 4 bases, leaving 15 bases between them. The DNA of the CDR3 is TGTGCCAGCAGCTCCCCGACGCGGGGCACTGAAGCTTTCTTT. Translation: CASSSPTRGTEAFF.

This clone was detected only once. The chain joins TRBV19 to TRBJ1-2, with D perhaps matching TRBD1 (6 bases). Germline V gives CDR1 LNHDA, CDR2 SQIVND (reference sequence). V was trimmed by 11 bases and J by 5 bases, leaving 15 bases between them. The CDR3 length is 12 residues. For the CDR3, the DNA is TGTGCCTCCGCTTGGACAGAATATGGCTACACCTTC. The encoded protein is CASAWTEYGYTF.

This chain's CDR3 is CASSADRKNEKLFF. DNA for the CDR3: TGTGCCAGCAGTGCGGACAGGAAAAATGAAAAACTGTTTTTT. V usage is TRBV27 and J usage is TRBJ1-4; the match to TRBD1 covers 7 bases. Per germline, CDR1 MNHEY and CDR2 SMNVEV (reference sequence). The V gene end was trimmed by 5 bases and the J gene end by 5 bases; junction bases not matched to a gene: 5. This CDR3 contains 14 residues.

Only one count was recorded for this clone. The chain carries TRBV5-1 and TRBJ2-5; 8 bases agree with TRBD2. This CDR3 has 16 residues. The germline V gene encodes CDR1 SGHRS and CDR2 YFSETQ. V shed 4 bases and J 2 bases; nucleotides not matched to a gene: 10. The CDR3 nucleotides read TGCGCCAGCAGCATCGGGGGGGTCGGAGGTCAAGAGACCCAGTACTTC. Translating it yields CASSIGGVGGQETQYF.

A few counts support this clone. The DNA for the CDR3 is TGCGCCAGCAGCCAAAGTCACGGAGCGAACACTGAAGCTTTCTTT. It is translated as CASSQSHGANTEAFF. The chain employs TRBV4-1 and TRBJ1-1; the D is unclear. V gave up 2 bases and J gave up 1 base, with 11 bases separating them. The CDR3 contains 15 residues. CDR1 and CDR2 from the germline V gene are MGHRA and YSYEKL.

The rearrangement uses TRBV6-5 and TRBJ1-2, with a weak D call TRBD1 (6 bases). The CDR3 totals 15 residues. CDR1 MNHEY and CDR2 SVGAGI come from the germline V gene. V dropped 0 bases and J dropped 4 bases, with 12 bases sitting between them. In DNA, the CDR3 is TGTGCCAGCAGTTACTCAACGGGGGGCCCCTATGGCTACACCTTC. Translated, it gives CASSYSTGGPYGYTF.

The J gene is TRBJ1-2, the V gene TRBV5-1; possibly TRBD1 for D (5 bases). CDR3 length equals 15 residues. The germline CDR1 and CDR2 sequences are SGHRS and YFSETQ. The ends were cut back, 0 bases at V and 9 bases at J, with 18 bases in the middle. CDR3 bases: TGCGCCAGCAGCTTGGGGGTACAGGCCATGGGCAGCTACACCTTC. It is translated as CASSLGVQAMGSYTF. The complete variable domain, with remaining parts taken from reference TRBV5-1 and TRBJ1-2, reads KAGVTQTPRYLIKTRGQQVTLSCSPISGHRSVSWYQQTPGQGLQFLFEYFSETQRNKGNFPGRFSGRQFSNSRSEMNVSTLELGDSALYLCASSLGVQAMGSYTFGSGTRLTVV.